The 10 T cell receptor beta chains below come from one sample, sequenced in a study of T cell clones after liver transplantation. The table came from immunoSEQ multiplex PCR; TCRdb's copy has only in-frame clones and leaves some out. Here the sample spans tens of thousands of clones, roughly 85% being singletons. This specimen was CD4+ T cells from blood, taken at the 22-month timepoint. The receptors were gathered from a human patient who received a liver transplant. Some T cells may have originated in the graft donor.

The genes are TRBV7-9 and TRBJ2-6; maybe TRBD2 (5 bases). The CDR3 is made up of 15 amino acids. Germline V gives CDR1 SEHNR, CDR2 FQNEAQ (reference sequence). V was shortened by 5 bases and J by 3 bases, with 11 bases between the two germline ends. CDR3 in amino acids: CASSLSGSGANVLTF. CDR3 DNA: TGTGCCAGCAGCCTAAGCGGAAGTGGGGCCAACGTCCTGACTTTC.

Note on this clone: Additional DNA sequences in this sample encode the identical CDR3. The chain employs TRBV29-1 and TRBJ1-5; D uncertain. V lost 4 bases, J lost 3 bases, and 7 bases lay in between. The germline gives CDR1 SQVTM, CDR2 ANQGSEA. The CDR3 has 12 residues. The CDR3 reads CSVGGPNQPQHF. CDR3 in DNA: TGCAGCGTTGGGGGTCCCAATCAGCCCCAGCATTTT.

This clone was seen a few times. CDR3 sequence: CSVNGYTF. The CDR3 DNA reads TGCAGTGTAAACGGCTACACCTTC. The chain combines TRBV20-1 with TRBJ1-2; D is uncertain. Trimming removed 7 bases at V and 8 bases at J, with 5 bases between. CDR1 and CDR2 (germline): DFQATT, SNEGSKA (reference sequence). CDR3 length: 8 amino acids.

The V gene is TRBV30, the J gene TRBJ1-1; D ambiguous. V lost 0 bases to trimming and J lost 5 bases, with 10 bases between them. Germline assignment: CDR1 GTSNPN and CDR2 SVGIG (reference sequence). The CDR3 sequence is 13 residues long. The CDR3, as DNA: TGTGCCTGGAGTGTACGGCGGGATACTGAAGCTTTCTTT. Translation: CAWSVRRDTEAFF.

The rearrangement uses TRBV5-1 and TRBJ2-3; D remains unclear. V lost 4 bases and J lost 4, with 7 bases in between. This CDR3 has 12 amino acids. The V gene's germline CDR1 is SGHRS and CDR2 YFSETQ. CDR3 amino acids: CASSPPSDTQYF. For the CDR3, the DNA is TGCGCCAGCAGCCCCCCCTCAGATACGCAGTATTTT.

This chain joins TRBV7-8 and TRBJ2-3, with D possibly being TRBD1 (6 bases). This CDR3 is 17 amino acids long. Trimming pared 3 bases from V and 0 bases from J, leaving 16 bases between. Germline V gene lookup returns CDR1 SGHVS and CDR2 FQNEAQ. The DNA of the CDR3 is TGTGCCAGCAGCTTCCCCGGGACAACTACTAGCACAGATACGCAGTATTTT. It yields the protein CASSFPGTTTSTDTQYF.

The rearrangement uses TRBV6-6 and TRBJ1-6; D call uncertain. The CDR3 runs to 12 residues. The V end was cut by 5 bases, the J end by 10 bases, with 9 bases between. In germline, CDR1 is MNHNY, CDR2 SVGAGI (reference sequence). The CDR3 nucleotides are TGTGCCAGCAGTGGCGGGCCCTCACCCCTCCACTTT. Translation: CASSGGPSPLHF.

The CDR3 coding sequence is TGTGCCAGCTCACCAGTCGGCGGGGGAAACCAAGAGACCCAGTACTTC. Translation: CASSPVGGGNQETQYF. The chain employs TRBV18 and TRBJ2-5; 7 nucleotides line up with TRBD2. V dropped 2 bases and J dropped 0; count of bases not matched to a gene: 6. CDR1 and CDR2 from the germline V gene are KGHSH and LQKENI. The CDR3 is 16 amino acids.

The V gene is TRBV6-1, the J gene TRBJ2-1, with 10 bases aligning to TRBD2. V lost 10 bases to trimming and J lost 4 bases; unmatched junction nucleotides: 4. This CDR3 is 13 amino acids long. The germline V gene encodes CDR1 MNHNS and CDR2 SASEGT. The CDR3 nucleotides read TGTGCCACACTAGCGGGACTTTACAATGAGCAGTTCTTC. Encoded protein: CATLAGLYNEQFF.

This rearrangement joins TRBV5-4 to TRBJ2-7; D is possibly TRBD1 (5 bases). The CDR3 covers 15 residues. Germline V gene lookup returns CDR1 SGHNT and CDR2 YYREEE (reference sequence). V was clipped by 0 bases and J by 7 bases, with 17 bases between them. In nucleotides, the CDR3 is TGTGCCAGCAGCTTGGTCGCAGGGCAGTCGACGGAGCAGTACTTC. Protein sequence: CASSLVAGQSTEQYF.